This TCR beta chain comes out of a study of blood T cells in healthy people across ages. On this clonotype: Antigen unknown.

PBMCs were isolated at a quantity of at least 6.5 million per sample. A J-beta primer mix and a sample-barcoded 5' primer were used in a second PCR of about 6 to 12 cycles. MiXCR, run by TCRdb on the 5' RACE reads, gives a single entry per CDR3 protein. In the table there are some 1.4 million distinct CDR3 sequences, around two fifths of which are singletons. Study-wide findings and caveats: Naive and antigen-experienced cells could not be conclusively compared, given unsorted PBMCs.

This CDR3 region has 15 residues. Germline CDR1 reads ENHRY; CDR2 reads SYGVKD. V gave up 2 bases and J gave up 4 bases, with 11 bases separating them. The chain couples TRBV10-3 to TRBJ1-4, with D tentatively TRBD1 (5 bases). The sequenced sample was blood. The sequence was collected from a woman between 18 and 29 years old in good health. CDR3 protein: CAISEPTEYNEKLFF. CDR3 DNA sequence: TGTGCCATCAGTGAGCCGACAGAATATAATGAAAAACTGTTTTTT.